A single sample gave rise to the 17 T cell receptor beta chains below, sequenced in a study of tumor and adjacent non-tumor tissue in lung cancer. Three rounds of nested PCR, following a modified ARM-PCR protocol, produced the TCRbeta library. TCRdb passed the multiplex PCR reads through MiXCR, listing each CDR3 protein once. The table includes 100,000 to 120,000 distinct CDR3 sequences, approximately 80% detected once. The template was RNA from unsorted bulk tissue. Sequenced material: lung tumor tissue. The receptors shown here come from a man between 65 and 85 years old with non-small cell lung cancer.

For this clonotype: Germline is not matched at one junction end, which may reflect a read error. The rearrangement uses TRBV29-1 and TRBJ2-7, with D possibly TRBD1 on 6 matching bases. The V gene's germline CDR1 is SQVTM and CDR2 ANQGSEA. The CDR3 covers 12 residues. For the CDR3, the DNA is TGCAGCGCCTGGGGGACATACCCCGAGCAATACTTC. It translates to CSAWGTYPEQYF.

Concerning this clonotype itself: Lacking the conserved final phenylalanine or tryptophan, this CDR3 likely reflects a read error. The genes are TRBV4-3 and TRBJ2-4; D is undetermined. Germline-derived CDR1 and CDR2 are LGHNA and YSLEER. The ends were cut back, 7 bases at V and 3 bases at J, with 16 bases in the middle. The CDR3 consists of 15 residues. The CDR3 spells CASNPKTGFKNIQYS. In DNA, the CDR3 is TGCGCCAGCAACCCGAAGACGGGTTTCAAAAACATTCAGTACTCC.

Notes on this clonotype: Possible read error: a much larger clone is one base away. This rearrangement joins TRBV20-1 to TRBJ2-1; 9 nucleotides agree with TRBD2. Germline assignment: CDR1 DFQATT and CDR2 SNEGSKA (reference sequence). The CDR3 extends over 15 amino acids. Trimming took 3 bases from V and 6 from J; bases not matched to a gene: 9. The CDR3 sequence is CSARVASGKLNEQFF. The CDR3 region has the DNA TGCAGTGCTAGGGTGGCTAGCGGGAAGCTCAATGAGCAGTTCTTC.

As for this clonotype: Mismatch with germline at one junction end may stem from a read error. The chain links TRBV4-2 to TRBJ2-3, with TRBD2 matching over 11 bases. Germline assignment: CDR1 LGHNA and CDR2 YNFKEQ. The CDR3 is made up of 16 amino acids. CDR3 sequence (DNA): TGTGCCAGCAGCCGTGGGACTAGCGGACGCACAGATATGCAGTGTTTT. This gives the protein CASSRGTSGRTDMQCF.

CDR3: CASSQRRQHYIEAFF. The CDR3 coding sequence is TGTGCCAGCAGCCAACGGCGTCAACACTACATTGAAGCTTTCTTT. The chain combines TRBV4-2 with TRBJ1-1; D unclear. Germline V gives CDR1 LGHNA, CDR2 YNFKEQ. CDR3 length: 15 residues. V lost 2 bases to trimming and J lost 7 bases, with 17 bases between them.

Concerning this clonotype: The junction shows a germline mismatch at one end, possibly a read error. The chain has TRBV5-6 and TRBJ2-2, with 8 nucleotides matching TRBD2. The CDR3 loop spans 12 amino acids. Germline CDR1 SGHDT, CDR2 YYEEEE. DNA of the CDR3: TGTGCCAGCAGCTTCGTTAGCGGGAAGCTGCTTTTT. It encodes CASSFVSGKLLF.

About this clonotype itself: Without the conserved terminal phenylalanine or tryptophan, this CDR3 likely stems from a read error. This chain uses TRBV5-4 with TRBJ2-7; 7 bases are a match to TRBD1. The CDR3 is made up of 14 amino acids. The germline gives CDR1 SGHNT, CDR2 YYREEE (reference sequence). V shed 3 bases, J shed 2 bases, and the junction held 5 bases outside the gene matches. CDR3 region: CASSSWTGAYEQYI. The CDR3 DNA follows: TGTGCCAGCAGCTCGTGGACAGGAGCCTACGAGCAGTACATC.

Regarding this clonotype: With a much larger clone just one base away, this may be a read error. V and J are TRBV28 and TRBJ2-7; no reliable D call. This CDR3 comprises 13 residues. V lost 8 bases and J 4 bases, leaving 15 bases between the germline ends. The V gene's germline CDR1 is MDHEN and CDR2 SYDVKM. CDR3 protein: CASRPPLKYEQYF. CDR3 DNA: TGTGCCAGCCGCCCCCCTTTAAAGTACGAGCAGTACTTC.

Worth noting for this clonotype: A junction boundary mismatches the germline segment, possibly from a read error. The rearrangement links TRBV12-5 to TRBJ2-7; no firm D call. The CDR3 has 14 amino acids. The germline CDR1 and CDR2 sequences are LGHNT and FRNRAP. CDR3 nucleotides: TGTGCTAGTGGTTCCGGCGGAGCGACCTACAAGCAGTACTTC. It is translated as CASGSGGATYKQYF.

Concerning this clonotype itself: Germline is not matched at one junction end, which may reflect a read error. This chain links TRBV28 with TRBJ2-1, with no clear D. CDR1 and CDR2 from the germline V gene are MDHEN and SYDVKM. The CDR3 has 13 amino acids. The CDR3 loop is CASQPVSYNEQIF. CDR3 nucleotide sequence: TGTGCCAGCCAACCAGTCTCCTACAATGAGCAAATCTTC.

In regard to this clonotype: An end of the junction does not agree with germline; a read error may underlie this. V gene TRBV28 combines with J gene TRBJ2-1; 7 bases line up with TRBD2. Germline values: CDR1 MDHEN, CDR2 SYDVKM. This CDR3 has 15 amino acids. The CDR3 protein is CTSLRGGSSYNEQFF. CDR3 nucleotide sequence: TGTACCAGCCTTCGCGGCGGGAGTTCCTACAATGAGCAGTTCTTC. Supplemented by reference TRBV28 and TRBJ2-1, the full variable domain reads DVKVTQSSRYLVKRTGEKVFLECVQDMDHENMFWYRQDPGLGLRLIYFSYDVKMKEKGDIPEGYSVSREKKERFSLILESASTNQTSMYLCTSLRGGSSYNEQFFGPGTRLTVL.

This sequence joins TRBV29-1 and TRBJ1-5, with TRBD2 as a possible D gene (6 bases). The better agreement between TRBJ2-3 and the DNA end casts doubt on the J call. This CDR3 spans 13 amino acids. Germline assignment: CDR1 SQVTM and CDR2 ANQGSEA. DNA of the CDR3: TGCAGCCTCGAAGAGCATGGAGGGCAGCCCCAGTATTTT. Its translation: CSLEEHGGQPQYF.

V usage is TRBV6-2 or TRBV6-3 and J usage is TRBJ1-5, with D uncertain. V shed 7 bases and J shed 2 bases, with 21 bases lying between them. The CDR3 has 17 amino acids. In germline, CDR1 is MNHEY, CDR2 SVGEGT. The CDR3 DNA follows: TGTGCCAGCAATCCTCTGATGATTAGTTATCGCAATCAGCCCCAGCATTTT. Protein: CASNPLMISYRNQPQHF.

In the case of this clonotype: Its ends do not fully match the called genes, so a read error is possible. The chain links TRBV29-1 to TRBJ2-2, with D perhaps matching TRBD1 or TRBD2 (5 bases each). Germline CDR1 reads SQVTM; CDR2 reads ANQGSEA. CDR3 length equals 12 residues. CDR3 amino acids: CSVGGNTWEMFF. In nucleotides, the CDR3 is TGCAGCGTTGGGGGGAACACCTGGGAGATGTTTTTT.

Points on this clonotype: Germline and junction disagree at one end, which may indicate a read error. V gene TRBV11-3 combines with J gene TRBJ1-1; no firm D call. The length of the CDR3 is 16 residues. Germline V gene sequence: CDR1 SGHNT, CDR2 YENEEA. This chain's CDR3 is CASSLKRGRMNIEAFF. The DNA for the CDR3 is TGTGCCAGCAGCTTAAAGAGAGGGCGGATGAACATTGAAGCTTTCTTT.

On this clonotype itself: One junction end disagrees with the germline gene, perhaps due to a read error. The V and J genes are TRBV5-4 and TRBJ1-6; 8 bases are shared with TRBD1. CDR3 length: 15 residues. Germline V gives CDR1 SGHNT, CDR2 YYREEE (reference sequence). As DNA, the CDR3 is TGTGCCAGCAACATGACAGGGGATAGTAATTCACCCCTCAACTTC. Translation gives CASNMTGDSNSPLNF.

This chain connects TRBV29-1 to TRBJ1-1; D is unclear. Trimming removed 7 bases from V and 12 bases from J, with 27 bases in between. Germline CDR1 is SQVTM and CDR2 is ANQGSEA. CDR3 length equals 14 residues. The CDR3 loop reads CSAQTSRLLSRSFF. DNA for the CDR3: TGCAGCGCCCAAACATCTAGGTTACTTAGTCGGTCTTTCTTT.